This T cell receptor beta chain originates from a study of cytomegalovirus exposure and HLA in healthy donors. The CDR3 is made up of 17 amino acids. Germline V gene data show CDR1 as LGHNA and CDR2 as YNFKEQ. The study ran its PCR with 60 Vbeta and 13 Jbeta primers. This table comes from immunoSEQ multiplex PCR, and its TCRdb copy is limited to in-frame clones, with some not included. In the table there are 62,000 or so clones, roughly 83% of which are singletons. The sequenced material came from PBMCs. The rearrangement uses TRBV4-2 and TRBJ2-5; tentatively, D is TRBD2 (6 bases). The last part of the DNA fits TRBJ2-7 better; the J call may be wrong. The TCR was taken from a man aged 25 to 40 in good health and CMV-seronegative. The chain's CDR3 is CASSQDMRTRGSYEQYF. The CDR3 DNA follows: TGTGCCAGCAGCCAAGATATGAGGACCCGGGGGTCCTACGAGCAGTACTTC.